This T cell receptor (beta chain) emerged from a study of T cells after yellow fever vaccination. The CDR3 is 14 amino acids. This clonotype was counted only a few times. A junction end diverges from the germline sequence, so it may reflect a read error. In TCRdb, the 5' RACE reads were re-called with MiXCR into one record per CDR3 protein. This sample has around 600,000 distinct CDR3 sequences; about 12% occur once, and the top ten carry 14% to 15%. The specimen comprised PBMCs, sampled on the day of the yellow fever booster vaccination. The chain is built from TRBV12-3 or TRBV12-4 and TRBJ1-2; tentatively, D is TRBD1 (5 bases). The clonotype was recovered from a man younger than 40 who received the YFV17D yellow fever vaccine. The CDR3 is CASSLADSFYGYTF. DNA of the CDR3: TGTGCCAGCAGTCTAGCCGACAGTTTCTATGGCTACACCTTC.